This TCR beta chain was observed in a study of blood T cell repertoires in COVID-19. Study-wide background: T cells, B-cell-depleted T cells, or PBMCs supplied cDNA or gDNA.

Living in 20 to 30 US areas, the participants were between roughly 18 and 90 years of age. Resolution of symptoms, clearance, or two negative PCRs was present in recovered Cohort 3 donors. The table came from immunoSEQ multiplex PCR; TCRdb's copy has only in-frame clones and leaves some out. The sample records around 300,000 clones, 75% to 90% being singletons. The CDR3 has 15 residues. The germline V gene has CDR1 SGHDT and CDR2 YYEEEE. V shed 3 bases and J shed 3 bases, with 12 bases lying between them. The sample consisted of PBMCs or T cells enriched from blood (not recorded which). The rearrangement links TRBV5-6 to TRBJ1-4; tentative D call: TRBD1 (5 bases). The TCR sequence derives from a woman aged 18-30 years who had recovered from COVID-19. The CDR3 is CASSSAEGPNEKLFF. For the CDR3, the DNA is TGTGCCAGCAGCTCCGCGGAGGGGCCTAATGAAAAACTGTTTTTT.